The entry below describes one T cell receptor (beta chain). The data originate from a study of T cell repertoires in cytomegalovirus infection. Across the whole study: Indications of both CMV infection and matching HLA type were provided by public TCR beta signatures.

Each CDR3 protein is one row after TCRdb ran MiXCR on the reads. Seen here are around 740,000 distinct CDR3 sequences, roughly 36% observed once, and the top ten hold 2.8%. Between the trimmed V and J ends, which lost 6 bases and 3 bases, there was a span of 23 bases. Germline-derived CDR1 and CDR2 are LNHNV and YYDKDF (reference sequence). This CDR3 comprises 17 residues. This clonotype originated in a human donor in good health (CMV status not recorded). Some clones in this sample may be carry-over from other donors' samples. V usage is TRBV15 and J usage is TRBJ1-1, with D possibly being TRBD1 (5 bases). The sequencing sample was made of PBMCs. The CDR3 region is CATRLPRGSEADTEAFF. DNA for the CDR3: TGTGCCACCAGGTTACCCCGGGGGAGCGAGGCGGACACTGAAGCTTTCTTT. Based on the CDR3 plus reference TRBV15 and TRBJ1-1, the full variable domain is DAMVIQNPRYQVTQFGKPVTLSCSQTLNHNVMYWYQQKSSQAPKLLFHYYDKDFNNEADTPDNFQSRRPNTSFCFLDIRSPGLGDTAMYLCATRLPRGSEADTEAFFGQGTRLTVV.